This is a list of T cell receptor beta chains from one sample in a study of long-term antiretroviral therapy in people with HIV. Sequenced by immunoSEQ multiplex PCR; TCRdb stores in-frame clones only, minus some. The top ten clones hold about 3.6% of a sample with 35,000 to 40,000 clones, about 94% of them seen once. This sample comprised unsorted PBMCs, obtained 4.1 years after starting antiretroviral therapy. These receptors were collected from a woman in her fifties or sixties with HIV. Each CDR3 is given with its conserved first and last residue. The order of the fields is CDR3 length, J gene, V gene, D gene, clone size, CDR3 DNA, CDR3 protein. D genes are given only for firm matches. Only some rows state a clone size, as once, few, many or a class for expanded clones.

13 | TRBJ2-7 | TRBV19 | - | - | TGTGCCAGTAGTCTCCTCGCGGGGTACGAGCAGTACTTC | CASSLLAGYEQYF
14 | TRBJ1-1 | TRBV29-1 | - | few | TGCAGCGTTGGGGGAGGGGTCAAAGGTGCTGAAGCTTTCTTT | CSVGGGVKGAEAFF
15 | TRBJ2-5 | TRBV6-5 | TRBD1 | - | TGTGCCAGCAGTTACTCGACAGGGGGCTCCGAGACCCAGTACTTC | CASSYSTGGSETQYF
13 | TRBJ2-7 | TRBV4-2 | - | - | TGTGCCAGCAGCCAAGTTTTGGGCTACGAGCAGTACTTC | CASSQVLGYEQYF
14 | TRBJ1-5 | TRBV30 | - | - | TGTGCCTGGAGTGTGATGGCGAGCTATCAGCCCCAGCATTTT | CAWSVMASYQPQHF
14 | TRBJ2-7 | TRBV5-6 | TRBD1 | - | TGTGCCAGCAGCTTCCGGGACAGACCCTACGAGCAGTACTTC | CASSFRDRPYEQYF
15 | TRBJ1-1 | TRBV25-1 | - | once | TGTGCCAGCAGTGAGGTGGGGGGGTATAACTCTGAAGCTTTCTTT | CASSEVGGYNSEAFF
13 | TRBJ1-5 | TRBV30 | TRBD1 | - | TGTGCCTGGAGTCAGGGGACAGATCAGCCCCAGCATTTT | CAWSQGTDQPQHF
16 | TRBJ1-6 | TRBV13 | - | - | TGTGCCAGCAGCCCCTCGGGCAGGGGCCATAATTCACCCCTCCACTTT | CASSPSGRGHNSPLHF
15 | TRBJ1-2 | TRBV6-5 | TRBD1 | - | TGTGCCAGCAGTCCCCCAGACAGGGGCGGCTATGGCTACACCTTC | CASSPPDRGGYGYTF
15 | TRBJ1-2 | TRBV2 | - | - | TGTGCCAGCAGTGAAGTCCCGGGCAGTGGGTCTGGCTACACCTTC | CASSEVPGSGSGYTF
16 | TRBJ1-3 | TRBV10-3 | - | - | TGTGCCATCAGTGAGCAGAGTTCCAGCACCAGAAACACCATATATTTT | CAISEQSSSTRNTIYF
14 | TRBJ1-5 | TRBV2 | - | - | TGTGCCAGCAGTGAAGGCAGTCCTCTGAGGCCCCAGCATTTT | CASSEGSPLRPQHF
14 | TRBJ2-1 | TRBV11-2 | - | - | TGTGCCAGCAGCGACCAGGCAGCCTTAGGTGAGCAGTTCTTC | CASSDQAALGEQFF
15 | TRBJ2-3 | TRBV19 | TRBD1 | - | TGTGCCAGTAGTATCGGGACAGCTAGCACAGATACGCAGTATTTT | CASSIGTASTDTQYF
15 | TRBJ2-7 | TRBV4-3 | TRBD2 | - | TGCGCCAGCAGCCCACTAGCGGGGGGGAGGTACGAGCAGTACTTC | CASSPLAGGRYEQYF
13 | TRBJ2-4 | TRBV11-2 | - | few | TGTGCCAGCACCACTTTAGGAAAAAACATTCAGTACTTC | CASTTLGKNIQYF
11 | TRBJ1-1 | TRBV20-1 | - | once | TGCAGTGCTAGCCCTAACTATGAAGCTTTCTTT | CSASPNYEAFF
11 | TRBJ1-1 | TRBV7-6 | - | - | TGTGCCAGCGGTCAGGGCAACCAAGCTTTCTTT | CASGQGNQAFF
15 | TRBJ2-7 | TRBV11-2 | TRBD1 | - | TGTGCCAGCAGCCCCGCCGGGACAGGGGGGCTCGAGCAGTACTTC | CASSPAGTGGLEQYF
12 | TRBJ2-1 | TRBV5-6 | - | - | TGTGCCAGCAGCTTGGAGGGGGGGAGAAAGTTCTTC | CASSLEGGRKFF
16 | TRBJ2-2 | TRBV2 | TRBD1 | - | TGTGCCAGCCAGGACAGGGCAAGCGCGAACACCGGGGAGCTGTTTTTT | CASQDRASANTGELFF
16 | TRBJ1-1 | TRBV11-1 | - | - | TGTGCCAGCAGCAAGATCGTTAGTTTAGGTAATACTGAAGCTTTCTTT | CASSKIVSLGNTEAFF
16 | TRBJ2-5 | TRBV7-8 | TRBD2 | - | TGTGCCAGCAGCTTAGTGTCTAGCGGGGGCCAAGAGACCCAGTACTTC | CASSLVSSGGQETQYF
14 | TRBJ2-5 | TRBV30 | TRBD1 | - | TGTGCCTGTCAAGGACAGGGGGCTCGAGAGACCCAGTACTTC | CACQGQGARETQYF
15 | TRBJ1-2 | TRBV6-1 | TRBD1 | - | TGTGCCAGCAGTCAAGGGACAGGGGGCGCGTATGGCTACACCTTC | CASSQGTGGAYGYTF
13 | TRBJ2-7 | TRBV27 | - | - | TGTGCCAGCAGTTACAGGAGCTCCTACGAGCAGTACTTC | CASSYRSSYEQYF
14 | TRBJ1-4 | TRBV6-6 | TRBD1 | - | TGTGCCGCCCAGGAGGAGGGACAGTCTGAAAAACTGTTTTTT | CAAQEEGQSEKLFF
15 | TRBJ1-2 | TRBV5-1 | TRBD1 | once | TGCGCCAGCAGCACGGGGACAGGGGGCGCCTATGGCTACACCTTC | CASSTGTGGAYGYTF
13 | TRBJ1-1 | TRBV7-2 | - | once | TGTGCCAGCAGCTTAAATAAAGGGACTGAAGCTTTCTTT | CASSLNKGTEAFF
14 | TRBJ1-1 | TRBV2 | - | - | TGTGCCAGCATGATTAGGGCAGGGAGGACTGAAGCTTTCTTT | CASMIRAGRTEAFF
14 | TRBJ1-3 | TRBV5-1 | - | - | TGCGCCAGCAGCCCAGGGGATCCTGGAAACACCATATATTTT | CASSPGDPGNTIYF
14 | TRBJ1-4 | TRBV7-6 | - | - | TGTGCCAGCAGCTTATCGGACTTTGCTGAAAAACTGTTTTTT | CASSLSDFAEKLFF
13 | TRBJ2-5 | TRBV28 | - | once | TGTGCCAGCAGAAGCGTGTACCAAGAGACCCAGTACTTC | CASRSVYQETQYF
14 | TRBJ1-1 | TRBV10-3 | - | - | TGTGCCATCAGTGAGACGACAGGGAACACTGAAGCTTTCTTT | CAISETTGNTEAFF
15 | TRBJ1-2 | TRBV5-4 | TRBD1 | - | TGTGCCAGCAGCCCCGAACAGGGGAAGAACTATGGCTACACCTTC | CASSPEQGKNYGYTF
15 | TRBJ1-1 | TRBV6-5 | - | - | TGTGCCAGCAGCCGCCGACAGGATCCGGACACTGAAGCTTTCTTT | CASSRRQDPDTEAFF
16 | TRBJ1-3 | TRBV13 | - | - | TGTGCCAGCAGCGCTGGAGCTCTTAAGCCTGGAAACACCATATATTTT | CASSAGALKPGNTIYF
15 | TRBJ2-7 | TRBV11-2 | TRBD2 | once | TGTGCCAGCAGGCCAAGCGGGGGGAGCTCCTACGAGCAGTACTTC | CASRPSGGSSYEQYF
13 | TRBJ2-3 | TRBV19 | - | - | TGTGCCAGTACCACGATAGGCACAGATACGCAGTATTTT | CASTTIGTDTQYF
15 | TRBJ2-7 | TRBV7-9 | - | - | TGTGCCAGCAGCTTCCCCGAGACAGGAGCCTACGAGCAGTACTTC | CASSFPETGAYEQYF